This entry describes one T cell receptor (beta chain). Its antigen remains unidentified. Qualities for individual bases were not recorded, and no much larger clone is one base off. Donors were a few dozen systemically healthy Caucasian individuals from Russia aged roughly 6 to 100 years. Around 10 milliliters of peripheral blood were collected from each donor into EDTA-treated Vacutainer tubes. PBMCs were isolated by Ficoll-Paque density-gradient centrifugation, with at least 7 million obtained per sample. Trizol reagent was used to extract total RNA from PBMCs, with at least 5.5 micrograms per sample. For every donor, flow cytometry on a PBMC aliquot measured the percentage of naive CD45RAhigh/CD27high T cells. The germline V gene specifies SGHVS as CDR1 and FNYEAQ as CDR2. Taken from cysteine to phenylalanine, the CDR3 has 19 residues. Solely the CDR3 DNA is kept, with 57 bases framed from the first base. The junction shows trimming of 2 bases on V and 0 bases on J, and the gene matches do not reach 9 bases of it.

This sample stems from a study of blood T cells in healthy people across ages (dated by TCRdb to the mid-2010s). About the full investigation: In model experiments, template switching captured about one uniquely barcoded TCR beta cDNA molecule for every two T cells. Using deep sequencing normalized with unique cDNA molecular identifiers, the study measured how TCR beta repertoire diversity changes with age. The donors were divided into four age groups: young (average around 17 years), middle-aged (approximately 39), aged (around 59) and long-lived (roughly 88). To avoid experimental bias, donors of different ages were distributed randomly across sequencing lanes. Using the same blood draw, the study looked at two additional independent replicas of 1 million unique cDNA reads for two donors, one aged 18 to 30 and the other aged 80 or older.

What the authors observed across the whole study: Estimates of total diversity based on one million sequenced T cells were considered lower bounds and underestimates. As age increased, observed TCR beta diversity per million T cells dropped in a roughly linear way, and a significant reduction was already evident by age about 40. Donor CMV infection status was unknown, potentially confounding age-related changes in expanded clonotypes. Compared with the aged group, more naive CD4+ T cells, fewer expanded clones and increased TCR diversity were shown by the long-lived group, suggesting age selection. The percentage of naive T cells measured by flow cytometry correlated strongly with observed TCR beta diversity. Conclusive comparison of naive and antigen-experienced compartments was prevented by the profiling of bulk unsorted PBMCs.

Library generation was performed with 5' RACE. A second PCR of about 6 to 12 cycles was run with a J-beta primer mix and a sample-barcoded 5' primer. A template-switch 5' adaptor carrying 12 random nucleotides introduced a unique molecular identifier onto each TCR beta cDNA molecule. Each sample yielded at least 3 million CDR3-containing paired-end reads. All of the RNA was converted into first-strand cDNA using the Mint cDNA synthesis kit, with a TRBC-specific oligonucleotide serving as the primer. After uracil-DNA glycosylase treatment, a first 18-cycle PCR used universal primers M1SS and BC2_uni_R on all cDNA. From the authors' description of their analysis: For normalization, 1 million high-quality reads were randomly selected from each sample, with every read carrying a distinct molecular identifier. Reads with shared molecular identifiers were discarded instead of being binned into consensus sequences. MiTCR, run with a Q25 quality threshold and the strictest error-elimination algorithm, handled CDR3 identification, clonotype clustering and error correction. A nonparametric unseen species model using Euler transformation provided a lower-bound estimate of total TCR beta diversity. Using fastp at Q25 and MiXCR, TCRdb reprocessed the public reads and kept productive beta chains. Every CDR3 protein is listed once, alongside the most common genes and DNA of its rows. The V and J calls and clone size come from TCRdb's table, not from the authors' own analysis. This sample has over 1,500,000 distinct CDR3 sequences in its table, and about two fifths of those were observed once. 23% of the sample belongs to the ten largest clones.

The sequenced sample consisted of blood. The V and J genes are TRBV7-6 and TRBJ2-1; the junction holds 11 bases that match TRBD2. This sequence originates from a human donor in good health. The CDR3 amino acid sequence is: CASSLSSGGALDSYNEQFF. The nucleotide sequence reads TGTGCCAGCAGCTTAAGTAGCGGGGGGGCCTTAGACTCCTACAATGAGCAGTTCTTC.